Following are 32 T cell receptor beta chains from one sample sequenced in a study of T-cell memory formation after mild COVID-19. TCRdb re-called the 5' RACE reads with MiXCR, one entry per CDR3 protein. Of some 110,000 distinct CDR3 sequences in the sample, approximately 15% were seen once. Sequences were obtained from PBMCs or a T cell subset sorted from them (not recorded which). These receptors originate from an adult woman who had mild COVID-19 (a few samples of this study predate the infection). Cell type and time point are not known.

This rearrangement joins TRBV20-1 to TRBJ2-2; D is undetermined. Germline CDR1 DFQATT, CDR2 SNEGSKA (reference sequence). The CDR3 loop spans 11 amino acids. Trimming removed 1 base from V and 9 bases from J, with 6 bases in between. The CDR3, as DNA: TGCAGTGCTAGAGGGAACAGGGAGCTGTTTTTT. Its translation is CSARGNRELFF.

The table lists this clonotype with a few counts. The CDR3 nucleotides are TGTGCCAGCAGCTCTATGATAAGGCAAGAGACCCAGTACTTC. The encoded protein is CASSSMIRQETQYF. The chain joins TRBV7-8 to TRBJ2-5; unclear D gene. The CDR3 covers 14 residues. Germline V gene sequence: CDR1 SGHVS, CDR2 FQNEAQ. The ends were cut back, 4 bases at V and 2 bases at J, with 11 bases in the middle.

This rearrangement joins TRBV5-5 to TRBJ2-1, with TRBD1 matching 9 bases. The CDR3 loop spans 16 amino acids. Trimming at V came to 2 bases and at J to 2 bases, leaving 5 bases not matched to a gene. Germline CDR1 reads SGHKS; CDR2 reads YYEKEE (reference sequence). The CDR3: CASSFGQGPTYNEQFF. In DNA, the CDR3 is TGTGCCAGCAGCTTCGGACAGGGGCCTACCTACAATGAGCAGTTCTTC.

The V call is TRBV4-1, the J call TRBJ1-2; TRBD1 aligns across 7 bases. This CDR3 is 17 amino acids long. The V segment lost 0 bases and the J segment 6 bases; nucleotides outside the gene matches: 13. The germline CDR1 and CDR2 sequences are MGHRA and YSYEKL. CDR3 DNA sequence: TGCGCCAGCAGCCAAGAAAGTACAGGGGCTGTTGGAAATGGCTACACCTTC. Protein sequence: CASSQESTGAVGNGYTF.

The CDR3 DNA follows: TGTGCCAGCAGTTTAGCCGGCGGCTCCCAGCAGTACTTC. Amino acids: CASSLAGGSQQYF. This chain joins TRBV12-3 or TRBV12-4 and TRBJ2-7; the D is unclear. The V end was cut by 0 bases, the J end by 8 bases, with 11 bases between. This CDR3 region has 13 residues.

This clonotype was observed a few times. This chain uses TRBV6-5 with TRBJ2-7; the D is unclear. V dropped 0 bases and J dropped 0 bases, with 9 bases sitting between them. The CDR3 runs 15 residues. Germline V lookup: CDR1 MNHEY, CDR2 SVGAGI. CDR3 sequence reads: CASSYSGGASYEQYF. In DNA form, the CDR3 reads TGTGCCAGCAGTTACTCGGGCGGAGCCTCCTACGAGCAGTACTTC.

This rearrangement joins TRBV27 to TRBJ2-1, with 11 bases that match TRBD2. The CDR3 contains 16 residues. Germline loops: CDR1 MNHEY, CDR2 SMNVEV (reference sequence). The ends lost 5 bases at V and 3 bases at J; junction bases unmatched: 6. The CDR3 protein is CASSLLAGGGYNEQFF. The CDR3 nucleotides are TGTGCCAGCAGTCTTCTAGCGGGGGGTGGCTACAATGAGCAGTTCTTC.

This clonotype was detected a few times. The chain has TRBV20-1 and TRBJ1-1; 7 nucleotides align to TRBD1. CDR1 and CDR2 from the germline V gene are DFQATT and SNEGSKA (reference sequence). This CDR3 is built from 15 residues. Losses at the gene ends were 6 bases for V and 5 bases for J; bases not matched to a gene: 15. This CDR3 reads CSAAFIQGIATEAFF. In nucleotides, the CDR3 is TGCAGTGCAGCGTTCATACAGGGGATAGCGACTGAAGCTTTCTTT.

The table lists this clonotype with many counts. The rearrangement links TRBV29-1 to TRBJ2-1, with D perhaps TRBD1 (6 bases). Germline values: CDR1 SQVTM, CDR2 ANQGSEA. This CDR3 has 12 residues. Trimming stripped 4 bases from V and 3 bases from J, with 7 bases between. CDR3 amino acids: CSVGTDYNEQFF. The DNA of the CDR3 is TGCAGCGTTGGGACAGACTACAATGAGCAGTTCTTC.

This clonotype appeared once. The chain has TRBV11-1 and TRBJ1-1; D not certain. This CDR3 is 14 amino acids long. The V gene lost 5 bases and the J gene lost 2 bases, with 12 bases spanning the gap. Germline V gene sequence: CDR1 SGHAT, CDR2 FQDESV (reference sequence). This chain's CDR3 is CASSPWAGNTEAFF. CDR3 DNA: TGTGCCAGCAGCCCATGGGCCGGAAACACTGAAGCTTTCTTT.

The V call is TRBV19, the J call TRBJ1-1, with D unresolved. The germline V gene encodes CDR1 LNHDA and CDR2 SQIVND (reference sequence). The V end was cut by 2 bases, the J end by 8 bases, with 12 bases between. CDR3 size: 13 residues. CDR3 region: CASSILVRTEAFF. As DNA, the CDR3 is TGTGCCAGTAGTATACTTGTTAGGACCGAAGCTTTCTTT.

The V gene is TRBV6-5, the J gene TRBJ1-2, with D tentatively TRBD1 (6 bases). Germline V gives CDR1 MNHEY, CDR2 SVGAGI. This CDR3 has 14 amino acids. With 3 bases removed from V and 6 bases from J, the gap between germline ends came to 14 bases. The CDR3 loop reads CASSYSGAGDGYTF. CDR3 nucleotides: TGTGCCAGCAGTTATTCAGGGGCAGGGGATGGCTACACCTTC.

The genes are TRBV5-1 and TRBJ2-7; 10 nucleotides line up with TRBD2. This CDR3 spans 15 amino acids. Germline V gene data show CDR1 as SGHRS and CDR2 as YFSETQ. The J segment lost 3 bases and the V segment lost 6 bases, leaving 9 bases of the junction unmatched. CDR3 sequence (DNA): TGCGCCAGCACCTACCTAGCGGGAGTTCTCTACGAGCAGTACTTC. As protein: CASTYLAGVLYEQYF.

This clonotype was picked up a small number of times. This sequence joins TRBV5-6 and TRBJ2-7, with D unclear. V dropped 4 bases and J dropped 6 bases, with 14 bases sitting between them. The V gene's germline CDR1 is SGHDT and CDR2 YYEEEE. This CDR3 comprises 13 residues. CDR3 in DNA: TGTGCCAGCAGCCTCTACGATGGACGCGAGCAGTACTTC. Its protein product is CASSLYDGREQYF. Full variable domain (rest looked up from reference TRBV5-6 and TRBJ2-7): DAGVTQSPTHLIKTRGQQVTLRCSPKSGHDTVSWYQQALGQGPQFIFQYYEEEERQRGNFPDRFSGHQFPNYSSELNVNALLLGDSALYLCASSLYDGREQYFGPGTRLTVT.

The V call is TRBV4-1, the J call TRBJ2-7; 9 nucleotides line up with TRBD2. The V gene's germline CDR1 is MGHRA and CDR2 YSYEKL. V gave up 4 bases and J gave up 4 bases; unmatched junction bases: 11. The CDR3 length is 16 residues. This CDR3 reads CASSRNAGGGEYEQYF. CDR3 coding DNA: TGCGCCAGCAGCCGAAACGCTGGCGGGGGGGAATACGAGCAGTACTTC.

The chain couples TRBV4-2 to TRBJ2-7; D ambiguous. This CDR3 contains 16 residues. Germline V gene lookup returns CDR1 LGHNA and CDR2 YNFKEQ. V dropped 1 base and J dropped 0 bases, with 13 bases sitting between them. The CDR3 nucleotides read TGTGCCAGCAGCCAAGTCATTTCCGAGACCTCCTACGAGCAGTACTTC. Its translation is CASSQVISETSYEQYF.

This clonotype has just a few counts. This rearrangement joins TRBV7-9 to TRBJ2-5; tentatively, D is TRBD1 or TRBD2 (5 bases each). The germline gives CDR1 SEHNR, CDR2 FQNEAQ (reference sequence). This CDR3 contains 16 residues. V was pared by 1 base and J by 4 bases, with 16 bases between. In nucleotides, the CDR3 is TGTGCCAGCAGCTTAGGACCCTCGTTCGGGACAGAGACCCAGTACTTC. It yields the protein CASSLGPSFGTETQYF.

The sample holds one count of this clonotype. V and J are TRBV5-1 and TRBJ2-1; TRBD1 aligns across 12 bases. V was clipped by 2 bases and J by 0 bases; unmatched bases: 6. The CDR3 is made up of 18 amino acids. Germline V lookup: CDR1 SGHRS, CDR2 YFSETQ. CDR3: CASSLTGTGGYSYNEQFF. CDR3 sequence (DNA): TGCGCCAGCAGCTTAACCGGGACAGGGGGCTACTCCTACAATGAGCAGTTCTTC.

This clonotype was seen more than once but under ten times. J is TRBJ1-4 and V is TRBV2; D is perhaps TRBD1 (5 bases). The CDR3 totals 13 residues. Germline CDR1 and CDR2: SNHLY and FYNNEI. V lost 4 bases to trimming and J lost 5 bases, with 8 bases between them. In DNA form, the CDR3 reads TGTGCCAGCAGTGCGCAGGGCAATGAAAAACTGTTTTTT. It codes for CASSAQGNEKLFF. The whole variable domain, filled in from reference TRBV2 and TRBJ1-4, reads EPEVTQTPSHQVTQMGQEVILRCVPISNHLYFYWYRQILGQKVEFLVSFYNNEISEKSEIFDDQFSVERPDGSNFTLKIRSTKLEDSAMYFCASSAQGNEKLFFGSGTQLSVL.

The rearrangement joins TRBV29-1 to TRBJ2-7; 7 bases line up with TRBD1. Germline loops: CDR1 SQVTM, CDR2 ANQGSEA. The CDR3 length is 16 residues. V lost 6 bases and J lost 2; bases outside the gene matches: 16. The CDR3 loop is CSVITIDRAETYEQYF. CDR3 in DNA: TGCAGCGTGATCACCATTGACAGGGCCGAAACCTACGAGCAGTACTTC.

This clonotype has a handful of counts. This chain uses TRBV7-2 with TRBJ2-1; D is undetermined. The germline gives CDR1 SGHTA, CDR2 FQGNSA. The CDR3 is made up of 18 amino acids. V gave up 5 bases and J gave up 7 bases, with 27 bases separating them. The CDR3 region is CASSHPLPVGPPRNEQFF. The CDR3, as DNA: TGTGCCAGCAGCCATCCCCTCCCGGTTGGTCCGCCCAGGAATGAGCAGTTCTTC.

This chain joins TRBV6-5 and TRBJ2-7, with 7 bases lining up with TRBD1. Germline CDR1 and CDR2: MNHEY and SVGAGI. The CDR3 length is 15 residues. V was pared by 11 bases and J by 3 bases, with 16 bases of the junction left unmatched. CDR3 amino acids: CAAGDSGGSFYEQYF. DNA for the CDR3: TGTGCCGCAGGGGACAGTGGCGGTTCTTTCTACGAGCAGTACTTC.

This clonotype has only a few counts. The chain recombines TRBV15 with TRBJ2-7, with TRBD1 matching 7 bases. V trimming: 2 bases; J trimming: 2 bases; junction bases outside the gene matches: 3. Germline values: CDR1 LNHNV, CDR2 YYDKDF (reference sequence). This CDR3 has 14 residues. In DNA, the CDR3 is TGTGCCACCAGCAGATGGGACAGACCCTACGAGCAGTACTTC. This gives the protein CATSRWDRPYEQYF.

This chain uses TRBV19 with TRBJ2-7; TRBD2 matches 9 bases. Germline V CDR1 and CDR2: LNHDA, SQIVND (reference sequence). V was clipped by 4 bases and J by 2 bases; unmatched bases: 6. The CDR3 runs to 15 residues. CDR3 DNA sequence: TGTGCCAGTAGTACTATTCTAGCGGGGACCTACGAGCAGTACTTC. As protein: CASSTILAGTYEQYF.

In its sample, this clonotype was seen a few times. The chain uses TRBV7-9 and TRBJ2-5; no clear D. The CDR3 covers 12 residues. The germline CDR1 and CDR2 sequences are SEHNR and FQNEAQ (reference sequence). V gave up 5 bases and J gave up 3 bases, with 7 bases separating them. The CDR3 DNA is TGTGCCAGCAGCATCTTTGAAGAGACCCAGTACTTC. It encodes CASSIFEETQYF.

As for this clonotype: Its ends do not fully match the called genes, so a read error is possible. V is TRBV7-9 and J is TRBJ2-7; D could derive from TRBD1 or TRBD2 (5 bases each). CDR1 is SEHNR, CDR2 FQNEAQ, per germline (reference sequence). The CDR3 extends over 11 amino acids. The CDR3 DNA reads as TGTGCCAGCAGCTCCCGGGACGAGGAGTACTTC. Amino acids: CASSSRDEEYF.

This clonotype was seen at least ten times. V gene TRBV7-9 combines with J gene TRBJ2-7, with TRBD1 as a possible D gene (5 bases). Trimming stripped 3 bases from V and 5 bases from J, with 14 bases between. Germline assignment: CDR1 SEHNR and CDR2 FQNEAQ (reference sequence). The CDR3 sequence is 14 residues long. The CDR3 sequence: CASSFRLGRDEQYF. As DNA, the CDR3 is TGTGCCAGCAGCTTTAGATTGGGCAGGGACGAGCAGTACTTC.

In this sample, this clonotype turned up many times. This chain uses TRBV4-2 with TRBJ2-7, with D perhaps TRBD2 (6 bases). CDR3 length: 15 residues. Trimming took 4 bases from V and 0 from J, leaving 13 bases between them. Per the germline V gene, CDR1 is LGHNA and CDR2 is YNFKEQ. The CDR3 region has the DNA TGTGCCAGCAGCCTCGGGGGATCGAGCTCCTACGAGCAGTACTTC. Translating it yields CASSLGGSSSYEQYF.

The table lists this clonotype with a few counts. The rearrangement joins TRBV4-1 to TRBJ2-1; possible D gene TRBD1, 5 bases. The germline V gene has CDR1 MGHRA and CDR2 YSYEKL. V lost 4 bases and J lost 3, with 13 bases in between. This CDR3 is built from 15 residues. The DNA for the CDR3 is TGCGCCAGCAGCCCCCCTAGGACAATCTACAATGAGCAGTTCTTC. Translation gives CASSPPRTIYNEQFF.

V is TRBV27 and J is TRBJ2-7; TRBD2 matches at 10 bases. CDR3 length: 16 amino acids. CDR1 is MNHEY and CDR2 is SMNVEV in the germline V gene (reference sequence). Trimming cost V 5 bases and J 2 bases; bases outside gene matches: 9. For the CDR3, the DNA is TGTGCCAGCAGTCCCCACTCTAGCGGGGGTACCTACGAGCAGTACTTC. Translating gives CASSPHSSGGTYEQYF.

This clonotype occurred many times. V is TRBV27 and J is TRBJ2-2; the D is unclear. This CDR3 contains 13 residues. Trimming removed 3 bases at V and 7 bases at J, with 9 bases between. Germline CDR1 and CDR2: MNHEY and SMNVEV (reference sequence). Here the CDR3 reads CASSFPTGGELFF. In DNA, the CDR3 is TGTGCCAGCAGTTTCCCAACCGGCGGGGAGCTGTTTTTT.

This clonotype was seen only a few times. This rearrangement joins TRBV24-1 to TRBJ1-2; 7 bases fit TRBD1. The germline V gene encodes CDR1 KGHDR and CDR2 SFDVKD. Trimming at V came to 4 bases and at J to 8 bases, leaving 9 bases not matched to a gene. The CDR3 length is 14 residues. In DNA, the CDR3 is TGTGCCACCAGTGAGCAGGGGGACCTAGGAGGCTACACCTTC. Amino acids: CATSEQGDLGGYTF.